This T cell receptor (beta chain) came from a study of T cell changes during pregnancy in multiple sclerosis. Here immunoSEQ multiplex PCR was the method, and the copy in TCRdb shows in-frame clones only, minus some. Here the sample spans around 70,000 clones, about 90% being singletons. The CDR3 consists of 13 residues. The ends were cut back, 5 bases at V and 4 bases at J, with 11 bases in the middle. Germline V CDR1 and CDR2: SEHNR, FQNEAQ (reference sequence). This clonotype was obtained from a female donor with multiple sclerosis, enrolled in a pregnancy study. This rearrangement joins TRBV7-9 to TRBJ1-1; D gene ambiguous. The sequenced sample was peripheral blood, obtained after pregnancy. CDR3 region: CASSRRVATEAFF. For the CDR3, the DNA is TGTGCCAGCAGCCGGAGGGTGGCCACTGAAGCTTTCTTT.